This T cell receptor (beta chain) was documented in a study of shared clonotypes between healthy human individuals. Assay execution proceeded at the deep level. 300 ng DNA, tens of thousands of T cell genomes, went into unsorted PBMC replicate PCRs. Some clones are missing from TCRdb's copy, which holds only in-frame ones; the method was immunoSEQ multiplex PCR. This sample carries about half a million clones, approximately 78% of them seen once, and the ten largest clones take more than 10%. All donors qualified as healthy HIV-negative adults and had experienced no recent acute infections or vaccinations. Some 92 million PBMCs went into genomic DNA for unsorted samples. The germline V gene has CDR1 SNHLY and CDR2 FYNNEI. The CDR3 spans 15 residues. V dropped 8 bases and J dropped 9; count of bases not matched to a gene: 10.

The clonotype originates from a woman aged 35 to 49 in good health. Some clones in this sample may be carry-over from other donors' samples. The J gene is TRBJ2-1, the V gene TRBV2; 13 bases are shared with TRBD2. Specimen: PBMCs. CDR3 protein: CASSYGTSGIGEQFF. In DNA, the CDR3 is TGTGCCAGCTCATACGGGACTAGCGGGATTGGTGAGCAGTTCTTC.